Presented here are 30 T cell receptor beta chains from one specimen sequenced in a study of T cells after yellow fever vaccination (dated by TCRdb to between 2018 and 2021). Libraries were built with 5' RACE. Sequencer: Illumina NovaSeq 6000. Using fastp trimming at Q25 and MiXCR clonotype assembly, TCRdb reanalyzed the public sequencing data and kept in-frame beta chains. Rows with one shared CDR3 protein collapse into an entry with the most common genes and DNA. This sample is represented by fewer than 350,000 distinct CDR3 sequences; 3% to 4.5% of them were singletons. The ten largest clones represent about a quarter of the sample. The treatment or condition label on this specimen signifies: live attenuated yellow fever vaccine strain. This material consisted of PBMCs, taken on the day of the yellow fever booster vaccination. The receptor set was obtained from a man between 18 and 29 years old who received the YFV17D yellow fever vaccine.

Many counts were recorded for this clonotype. The V call is TRBV10-2, the J call TRBJ2-7; 7 bases are shared with TRBD1. Germline lookup yields CDR1 WSHSY and CDR2 SAAADI. Trimming took 2 bases from V and 6 from J; bases not matched to a gene: 7. The CDR3 loop spans 14 amino acids. This chain's CDR3 is CASSEVVGGAEQYV. The CDR3 coding sequence is TGCGCCAGCAGTGAGGTAGTAGGGGGCGCCGAGCAGTACGTC.

Ten or more counts support this clonotype. The chain links TRBV4-2 to TRBJ1-4, with 7 nucleotides matching TRBD1. Germline lookup yields CDR1 LGHNA and CDR2 YNFKEQ. The length of the CDR3 is 15 residues. The J segment lost 2 bases and the V segment lost 5 bases, leaving 5 bases of the junction unmatched. Here the CDR3 reads CASSSNRGTNEKLFF. DNA of the CDR3: TGTGCCAGCAGCAGCAACAGGGGCACTAATGAAAAACTGTTTTTT.

The sample holds many counts of this clonotype. The chain carries TRBV4-2 and TRBJ2-3; 7 bases agree with TRBD2. V shed 1 base, J shed 1 base, and the junction held 5 bases outside the gene matches. This CDR3 region has 16 residues. CDR1 and CDR2 (germline): LGHNA, YNFKEQ. CDR3: CASSQVGGDRTDTQYF. CDR3 DNA sequence: TGTGCCAGCAGCCAAGTTGGGGGGGACCGCACAGATACGCAGTATTTT.

This clonotype has a count of ten or more. V gene TRBV7-9 combines with J gene TRBJ2-5; D gene ambiguous. The CDR3 runs 14 residues. The V and J ends lost 3 bases and 1 base respectively, with 9 bases between them. Germline V gene lookup returns CDR1 SEHNR and CDR2 FQNEAQ (reference sequence). The CDR3 reads CASSFRHPQETQYF. The CDR3 nucleotides are TGTGCCAGCAGCTTCCGACACCCCCAAGAGACCCAGTACTTC. The entire variable domain, with the rest obtained from reference TRBV7-9 and TRBJ2-5, is as follows: DTGVSQNPRHKITKRGQNVTFRCDPISEHNRLYWYRQTLGQGPEFLTYFQNEAQLEKSRLLSDRFSAERPKGSFSTLEIQRTEQGDSAMYLCASSFRHPQETQYFGPGTRLLVL.

This clonotype was found many times. The V gene is TRBV7-3, the J gene TRBJ2-1, with 9 positions matching TRBD2. The germline V gene has CDR1 SGHTA and CDR2 FQGTGA. The CDR3 is 13 amino acids. The J segment lost 8 bases and the V segment lost 5 bases, leaving 4 bases of the junction unmatched. In DNA, the CDR3 is TGTGCCAGCAGCCTAGCGGGGTGGGATGAGCAGTTCTTC. Protein sequence: CASSLAGWDEQFF.

This clonotype came up a few times. This chain connects TRBV5-1 to TRBJ2-1; 8 nucleotides match TRBD2. The CDR3 sequence is 15 residues long. Per germline, CDR1 SGHRS and CDR2 YFSETQ. J was trimmed by 8 bases and V by 3 bases; bases with no gene match: 10. The CDR3 DNA reads TGCGCCAGCAGCTGGACTGGCGGGGGGCTCTATGAGCAGTTCTTC. Translated: CASSWTGGGLYEQFF.

This clonotype was picked up a small number of times. The chain links TRBV6-5 to TRBJ2-2, with 9 bases fitting TRBD2. CDR1 and CDR2 (germline): MNHEY, SVGAGI. The length of the CDR3 is 18 residues. The V segment lost 6 bases and the J segment 7 bases; nucleotides outside the gene matches: 18. The CDR3 is CASRRTGTSLARGGELFF. The CDR3 region has the DNA TGTGCCAGCAGGAGAACCGGGACTAGCCTCGCTCGTGGCGGGGAGCTGTTTTTT.

This clonotype was found many times. The rearrangement uses TRBV6-6 and TRBJ2-1, with D maybe TRBD1 (6 bases). Germline CDR1 and CDR2: MNHNY and SVGAGI (reference sequence). Between the trimmed V and J ends, which lost 5 bases and 7 bases, there was a span of 15 bases. The length of the CDR3 is 14 residues. The CDR3 bases are TGTGCCAGCAGTACAGGGCTCCTCGGGAATGAGCAGTTCTTC. Protein sequence: CASSTGLLGNEQFF.

The V and J genes are TRBV12-3 or TRBV12-4 and TRBJ2-3, with 11 positions matching TRBD2. With V trimmed by 10 bases and J by 3 bases, 15 bases remained unmatched. The CDR3 totals 17 residues. CDR3 in DNA: TGTGCCATTGGTAGCGGGGGGGCCGGGTTAAGAACAGATACGCAGTATTTT. Residues: CAIGSGGAGLRTDTQYF.

This clonotype was observed at least ten times. The CDR3 protein is CASSVASGITDTQYF. CDR3 in DNA: TGTGCCAGCAGCGTAGCTAGCGGGATAACAGATACGCAGTATTTT. The chain combines TRBV9 with TRBJ2-3; 9 bases are a match to TRBD2. CDR1 SGDLS and CDR2 YYNGEE come from the germline V gene. Germline trimming cut 0 bases from V and 3 bases from J; bases unmatched to any gene: 2. The CDR3 consists of 15 residues.

This clonotype was seen at least ten times. This chain connects TRBV29-1 to TRBJ2-7, with TRBD1 matching 11 bases. The CDR3 extends over 11 amino acids. Germline values: CDR1 SQVTM, CDR2 ANQGSEA. The trim removed 7 bases at V and 5 bases at J, leaving 1 base unmatched. CDR3 loop: CSGTGGDEQYF. Written as DNA, the CDR3 is TGCAGCGGGACAGGGGGCGACGAGCAGTACTTC.

In this sample, this clonotype turned up many times. This sequence joins TRBV5-1 and TRBJ1-6; no firm D call. In germline, CDR1 is SGHRS, CDR2 YFSETQ. V was trimmed by 1 base and J by 10 bases, leaving 12 bases between them. This CDR3 is built from 14 residues. CDR3 loop: CASSLRITESPLHF. As DNA, the CDR3 is TGCGCCAGCAGCTTGCGGATTACCGAATCACCCCTCCACTTT.

This clonotype was recorded many times. J is TRBJ1-2 and V is TRBV15, with D possibly being TRBD1 (6 bases). CDR1 and CDR2 from the germline V gene are LNHNV and YYDKDF (reference sequence). With 0 bases removed from V and 7 bases from J, the gap between germline ends came to 15 bases. This CDR3 region has 15 residues. The DNA for the CDR3 is TGTGCCACCAGCAGAGATGGGCCAGGGGATAGTGGCTACACCTTC. Protein sequence: CATSRDGPGDSGYTF.

This clonotype was seen only a few times. The J gene is TRBJ1-3, the V gene TRBV5-1, with D unclear. V was clipped by 0 bases and J by 0 bases, with 10 bases between them. The CDR3 is 16 residues long. The germline V gene has CDR1 SGHRS and CDR2 YFSETQ. The CDR3 sequence is CASSLDPRRSGNTIYF. The CDR3 coding sequence is TGCGCCAGCAGCTTGGATCCGAGGCGCTCTGGAAACACCATATATTTT.

This clonotype was recorded a few times. The rearrangement uses TRBV12-5 and TRBJ1-2; 7 positions agree with TRBD1. J lost 8 bases, V lost 4 bases, and 16 bases had no gene match. Germline V CDR1 and CDR2: LGHNT, FRNRAP. This CDR3 is 16 amino acids long. The CDR3 coding sequence is TGTGCTAGTGGTTCAGGATCCCGGATAACAGGGGAGGGCTACACCTTC. Protein: CASGSGSRITGEGYTF. Based on the CDR3 plus reference TRBV12-5 and TRBJ1-2, the full variable domain is DARVTQTPRHKVTEMGQEVTMRCQPILGHNTVFWYRQTMMQGLELLAYFRNRAPLDDSGMPKDRFSAEMPDATLATLKIQPSEPRDSAVYFCASGSGSRITGEGYTFGSGTRLTVV.

This clonotype was counted between two and nine times. The rearrangement joins TRBV12-3 or TRBV12-4 to TRBJ1-5; D unclear. The V and J ends lost 0 bases and 6 bases respectively, with 6 bases between them. The CDR3 is 13 amino acids. The DNA for the CDR3 is TGTGCCAGCAGTTTAGCATTCGTTCAGCCCCAGCATTTT. This codes for CASSLAFVQPQHF.

This clonotype was counted between two and nine times. The V and J genes are TRBV20-1 and TRBJ2-5, with a possible D match to TRBD2 (5 bases). Germline CDR1 and CDR2: DFQATT and SNEGSKA (reference sequence). V dropped 6 bases and J dropped 6 bases, with 17 bases sitting between them. The CDR3 runs 13 residues. CDR3 nucleotides: TGCAGTGCCCATGACGGAGGCGAACAGACCCAGTACTTC. Protein sequence: CSAHDGGEQTQYF.

The rearrangement links TRBV4-3 to TRBJ2-1, with D perhaps TRBD2 (5 bases). Deletions cut 0 bases from V and 12 bases from J, with 12 bases between. Germline-derived CDR1 and CDR2 are LGHNA and YSLEER. The CDR3 has 13 residues. The CDR3 is CASSQDPGSVQFF. The CDR3, as DNA: TGCGCCAGCAGCCAAGATCCTGGGAGTGTGCAGTTCTTC.

This clonotype was seen a few times. V usage is TRBV7-3 and J usage is TRBJ2-5, with D perhaps matching TRBD1 or TRBD2 (7 bases each). This CDR3 is 15 amino acids long. Trimming removed 5 bases from V and 5 bases from J, with 18 bases in between. Germline lookup yields CDR1 SGHTA and CDR2 FQGTGA. DNA for the CDR3: TGTGCCAGCAGCCCCCAGGGGGGGGCCGCGGAGACCCAGTACTTC. This encodes CASSPQGGAAETQYF.

This clonotype was observed many times. This sequence joins TRBV2 and TRBJ2-1; 11 bases fit TRBD2. With V trimmed by 7 bases and J by 3 bases, 8 bases remained unmatched. Per germline, CDR1 SNHLY and CDR2 FYNNEI. The CDR3 loop spans 16 amino acids. Written as DNA, the CDR3 is TGTGCCAGCACCTTTAGCGGGGGGGCGGGCTACAATGAGCAGTTCTTC. It is translated as CASTFSGGAGYNEQFF.

This clonotype was detected ten times or more. The chain employs TRBV20-1 and TRBJ2-7, with TRBD2 identical over 8 bases. The ends lost 3 bases at V and 5 bases at J; junction bases unmatched: 9. CDR1 DFQATT and CDR2 SNEGSKA come from the germline V gene (reference sequence). The CDR3 consists of 14 residues. CDR3 sequence: CSARSGGEDHEQYF. The CDR3 DNA follows: TGCAGTGCTAGGTCCGGGGGGGAGGATCACGAGCAGTACTTC.

In this sample, this clonotype turned up a few times. V gene TRBV5-1 combines with J gene TRBJ1-3; D is unresolved. Germline assignment: CDR1 SGHRS and CDR2 YFSETQ. V was cut by 4 bases and J by 0 bases, with 14 bases left in between. The CDR3 loop spans 16 amino acids. Written as DNA, the CDR3 is TGCGCCAGCAGCAATTCGGGCCCGAGCTCTGGAAACACCATATATTTT. It yields the protein CASSNSGPSSGNTIYF.

This clonotype was seen many times. The chain carries TRBV5-1 and TRBJ1-6, with TRBD1 matching 10 bases. CDR1 is SGHRS, CDR2 YFSETQ, per germline. V was clipped by 5 bases and J by 10 bases; unmatched bases: 3. The CDR3 sequence is 13 residues long. CDR3 protein: CASRTGGGSPLHF. DNA for the CDR3: TGCGCCAGCAGGACAGGGGGCGGGTCACCCCTCCACTTT.

This clonotype has a count of ten or more. The chain uses TRBV9 and TRBJ2-2; D is unclear. Trimming removed 0 bases from V and 2 bases from J, with 8 bases in between. This CDR3 is built from 15 residues. Germline values: CDR1 SGDLS, CDR2 YYNGEE. The CDR3 reads CASSVETENTGELFF. CDR3 DNA sequence: TGTGCCAGCAGCGTAGAGACGGAAAACACCGGGGAGCTGTTTTTT.

This clonotype was observed many times. This chain uses TRBV12-3 or TRBV12-4 with TRBJ1-4; 7 bases are shared with TRBD1. This CDR3 is 14 amino acids long. J gave up 8 bases and V 6 bases, and 9 bases lay outside the gene matches. The CDR3 sequence: CASSPRDSREKLFF. In DNA, the CDR3 is TGTGCCAGCAGCCCCCGGGACAGTCGGGAAAAACTGTTTTTT.

This chain connects TRBV18 to TRBJ2-1; possible D gene TRBD1, 6 bases. Germline V gene sequence: CDR1 KGHSH, CDR2 LQKENI. V was trimmed by 0 bases and J by 8 bases, leaving 14 bases between them. The CDR3 is made up of 15 amino acids. The CDR3 DNA is TGTGCCAGCTCACCACCGGGACACCTCGGGTATGAGCAGTTCTTC. It specifies CASSPPGHLGYEQFF.

Only a few counts were recorded for this clonotype. The chain has TRBV14 and TRBJ2-7; possible D gene TRBD2, 7 bases. The germline V gene encodes CDR1 SGHDN and CDR2 FVKESK. The CDR3 length is 14 residues. With 6 bases removed from V and 6 bases from J, the gap between germline ends came to 18 bases. CDR3 sequence: CASSRFGRGLEQYF. In DNA, the CDR3 is TGTGCCAGCAGTCGCTTCGGGCGGGGGCTCGAGCAGTACTTC.

This clonotype was picked up many times. This chain joins TRBV12-3 or TRBV12-4 and TRBJ2-1; 7 bases align to TRBD1. V shed 9 bases and J 9 bases; nucleotides not matched to a gene: 11. The CDR3 spans 13 residues. CDR3 coding DNA: TGTGCCAGTGACAGACAGGGTTTGGGTGAGCAGTTCTTC. Translation: CASDRQGLGEQFF.

In the case of this clonotype: This may be a read error, as it is one base from a much larger clone. The rearrangement uses TRBV6-1 and TRBJ2-2; no reliable D call. Germline CDR1 and CDR2: MNHNS and SASEGT. The CDR3 length is 12 residues. V was pared by 7 bases and J by 6 bases, with 9 bases between. The CDR3 loop is CASTSSSGELFF. Written as DNA, the CDR3 is TGTGCCAGCACCAGTTCCTCCGGGGAGCTGTTTTTT.

The chain carries TRBV5-4 and TRBJ2-5; a weak D match, TRBD2 (6 bases). Germline CDR1 reads SGHNT; CDR2 reads YYREEE (reference sequence). The CDR3 runs to 15 residues. V lost 2 bases to trimming and J lost 2 bases, with 13 bases between them. The CDR3 reads CASSFNGGGQETQYF. The CDR3 bases are TGTGCCAGCAGCTTTAATGGAGGAGGGCAAGAGACCCAGTACTTC.